Presented here are 8 T cell receptor beta chains from one specimen sequenced in a study of cytomegalovirus exposure and HLA in healthy donors. Primers: 60 Vbeta forward and 13 Jbeta reverse. Some clones are missing from TCRdb's copy, which holds only in-frame ones; the method was immunoSEQ multiplex PCR. The table records 150,000 to 200,000 clones, 82% of them present only once. The sequenced material came from PBMCs. These receptors all stem from a woman aged 50 to 60 in good health and CMV-seronegative.

The genes are TRBV18 and TRBJ2-7; 7 nucleotides match TRBD2. The V and J ends lost 3 bases and 4 bases, in that order; junction bases with no gene match: 12. Looked up from germline, CDR1 is KGHSH and CDR2 is LQKENI. CDR3 length: 16 amino acids. The CDR3, as DNA: TGTGCCAGCTCACCGGGGGGGGGACCAGCAGCTTACGAGCAGTACTTC. This codes for CASSPGGGPAAYEQYF.

The V call is TRBV11-2, the J call TRBJ2-5; 9 bases align to TRBD2. The V gene's germline CDR1 is SGHAT and CDR2 FQNNGV. The CDR3 sequence is 15 residues long. The trim removed 5 bases at V and 2 bases at J, leaving 6 bases unmatched. CDR3 residues: CASSRLAVVQETQYF. The CDR3 coding sequence is TGTGCCAGCAGCCGACTAGCGGTGGTGCAAGAGACCCAGTACTTC.

The rearrangement uses TRBV13 and TRBJ1-6; maybe TRBD1 (6 bases). With 6 bases removed from V and 5 bases from J, the gap between germline ends came to 17 bases. The germline gives CDR1 PRHDT, CDR2 FYEKMQ (reference sequence). The CDR3 covers 16 residues. The CDR3 loop is CASSYLGTTNNSPLHF. The CDR3 region has the DNA TGTGCCAGCAGTTATTTGGGGACAACTAATAATTCACCCCTCCACTTT.

The CDR3 reads CASSSTVGTGSNEKLFF. As DNA, the CDR3 is TGTGCCAGCAGCTCAACCGTTGGCACAGGGAGCAATGAAAAACTGTTTTTT. The V call is TRBV7-9, the J call TRBJ1-4; D possibly corresponds to TRBD1 (6 bases). Trimming shortened V by 4 bases and J by 5 bases, and 20 bases separated the two germline ends. CDR1 and CDR2 (germline): SEHNR, FQNEAQ (reference sequence). The CDR3 runs 17 residues.

The rearrangement uses TRBV19 and TRBJ2-1, with D possibly matching TRBD1 (7 bases). Germline loops: CDR1 LNHDA, CDR2 SQIVND (reference sequence). The CDR3 spans 16 residues. V was pared by 4 bases and J by 7 bases, with 20 bases between. CDR3 bases: TGTGCCAGTAGTACGGAGGGGGCTTGGATAGTGAATGAGCAGTTCTTC. This sequence encodes CASSTEGAWIVNEQFF.

This rearrangement joins TRBV5-1 to TRBJ1-1, with 7 bases lining up with TRBD1. Germline V gene data show CDR1 as SGHRS and CDR2 as YFSETQ. The CDR3 loop spans 14 amino acids. J was trimmed by 10 bases and V by 4 bases; bases with no gene match: 13. CDR3 region: CASSPNRDSRGAFF. The CDR3 DNA sequence: TGCGCCAGCAGCCCGAACCGGGACAGTCGTGGAGCTTTCTTT.

The chain joins TRBV5-6 to TRBJ2-6, with TRBD1 matching over 7 bases. V was pared by 1 base and J by 2 bases, with 9 bases of the junction left unmatched. There are 18 residues in the CDR3. Germline V gene data show CDR1 as SGHDT and CDR2 as YYEEEE. CDR3 residues: CASSLRHVTGTGANVLTF. Here the CDR3 DNA reads TGTGCCAGCAGCTTGCGGCACGTGACAGGGACTGGGGCCAACGTCCTGACTTTC.

The chain has TRBV7-2 and TRBJ2-5; D perhaps matches TRBD1 (6 bases). This CDR3 spans 12 amino acids. Germline values: CDR1 SGHTA, CDR2 FQGNSA. Between the trimmed V and J ends, which lost 5 bases and 7 bases, there was a span of 11 bases. CDR3 loop: CASSIPGATQYF. The DNA of the CDR3 is TGTGCCAGCAGCATACCAGGGGCGACCCAGTACTTC. Full variable domain (missing parts from reference TRBV7-2 and TRBJ2-5): GAGVSQSPSNKVTEKGKDVELRCDPISGHTALYWYRQSLGQGLEFLIYFQGNSAPDKSGLPSDRFSAERTGGSVSTLTIQRTQQEDSAVYLCASSIPGATQYFGPGTRLLVL.